This TCR beta chain was captured in a study of patients and donors after allogeneic stem cell transplantation. The table lists this clonotype with many counts. Relative to the germline gene, one junction end is altered; a read error may explain this. The V gene's germline CDR1 is SGHTA and CDR2 FQGNSA. The CDR3 spans 14 residues. In TCRdb, the RT-PCR reads were re-called with MiXCR into one record per CDR3 protein. The sample carries roughly 230,000 distinct CDR3 sequences, around 14% recorded once. Sequenced input: blood, either unsorted or a sorted T cell fraction (not recorded which). The origin of this receptor is a human donor who was either an allogeneic HSCT recipient or a stem cell or donor lymphocyte infusion donor (not recorded which). It is not recorded whose cells these are; they may come from a transplant donor. This sequence joins TRBV7-2 and TRBJ2-3; TRBD2 matches at 11 bases. CDR3 protein: CASSLAGGRDTQYF. The CDR3 DNA reads as TGTGCCAGCAGTTTAGCGGGAGGGAGAGATACGCAGTATTTT. The whole variable domain, remainder taken from reference TRBV7-2 and TRBJ2-3, is GAGVSQSPSNKVTEKGKDVELRCDPISGHTALYWYRQSLGQGLEFLIYFQGNSAPDKSGLPSDRFSAERTGGSVSTLTIQRTQQEDSAVYLCASSLAGGRDTQYFGPGTRLTVL.